The present entry profiles one T cell receptor (beta chain) with its context. The sample comes from a study of OX40 agonist ivuxolimab in advanced cancers. The CDR3 is made up of 13 amino acids. The V end was cut by 8 bases, the J end by 7 bases, with 18 bases between. Germline CDR1 reads ENHRY; CDR2 reads SYGVKD. TCRdb keeps only in-frame clones here, not all; method: immunoSEQ multiplex PCR. The table records fewer than 30,000 clones, 73% of them present only once. Sequences were derived from CD4+ or CD8+ T cells sorted from blood, sampled in a trial of the OX40 agonist ivuxolimab. The TCR was taken from an adult with an advanced solid tumor such as melanoma, head and neck, liver or kidney cancer. The gene calls are TRBV10-3 and TRBJ2-7; D gene uncertain. CDR3 in DNA: TGTGCCATCGAATCCGCAAACCTTGGAGAGCAGTACTTC. It is translated as CAIESANLGEQYF.